This TCR beta chain was identified in a study of cytomegalovirus exposure and HLA in healthy donors. A word on this clone: Antigen: not known.

There are 14 residues in the CDR3. The germline CDR1 and CDR2 sequences are LGHNT and FRNRAP. The junction had 4 bases not matched to a gene; V was cut back by 1 base and J by 6 bases. Primers included in the PCR were 60 Vbeta and 13 Jbeta primers. Profiling relied on immunoSEQ multiplex PCR, and the TCRdb table lists in-frame clones only, not all of them. The sample holds roughly 120,000 clones, around 68% seen once. The study, taken as a whole, reports: An analysis was carried out at a later point. It showed that HLA-associated TCR beta chains were more clonally expanded than equally common non-associated chains.

Sample: PBMCs. The chain carries TRBV12-5 and TRBJ1-2, with 8 bases matching TRBD1. This TCR was sampled from a woman aged 50 to 60 in good health and CMV-seropositive. In DNA form, the CDR3 reads TGTGCTAGTGGTTTGGGGACAGGGCTCGATGGCTACACCTTC. Translated, it gives CASGLGTGLDGYTF. Full variable domain (missing parts from reference TRBV12-5 and TRBJ1-2): DARVTQTPRHKVTEMGQEVTMRCQPILGHNTVFWYRQTMMQGLELLAYFRNRAPLDDSGMPKDRFSAEMPDATLATLKIQPSEPRDSAVYFCASGLGTGLDGYTFGSGTRLTVV.